These 10 T cell receptor beta chains came from one sample sequenced in a study of CD8+CD57+ T cells in acquired aplastic anemia. Genomic DNA provided the template from which TCR beta VDJ and CDR3 profiles were obtained. TCRdb processed the reads anew with MiXCR; each CDR3 protein has one entry. The sample lists about 160,000 distinct CDR3 sequences, 71% occurring once. All sequencing subjects had displayed CD8+CD57+ cell expansion on flow cytometry. The sequenced sample was sorted CD4+, CD8+, or CD8+CD57+ T cells (not recorded which) from PBMCs. The receptors here all came from a human donor with aplastic anemia.

CDR3 bases: TGTGCCAGCAGCTTGCAACCAGGCAGGACCGGCAATGAGCAGTTCTTC. Amino acid sequence: CASSLQPGRTGNEQFF. The genes are TRBV7-6 and TRBJ2-1; D unresolved. Trimming shortened V by 3 bases and J by 6 bases, and 18 bases separated the two germline ends. The V gene's germline CDR1 is SGHVS and CDR2 FNYEAQ. The CDR3 covers 16 residues. Using reference TRBV7-6 and TRBJ2-1 for the parts outside the CDR3, the full variable domain is GAGVSQSPRYKVTKRGQDVALRCDPISGHVSLYWYRQALGQGPEFLTYFNYEAQQDKSGLPNDRFSAERPEGSISTLTIQRTEQRDSAMYRCASSLQPGRTGNEQFFGPGTRLTVL.

The V gene is TRBV7-8, the J gene TRBJ2-3; D is perhaps TRBD1 or TRBD2 (5 bases each). V shed 3 bases and J shed 3 bases, with 25 bases lying between them. This CDR3 has 19 residues. Germline CDR1 SGHVS, CDR2 FQNEAQ. CDR3 in DNA: TGTGCCAGCAGCTTCCCAGCAGCAGGGACGGGATTAATAACAGATACGCAGTATTTT. Protein product: CASSFPAAGTGLITDTQYF.

The chain employs TRBV29-1 and TRBJ1-5; unclear D gene. Trimming took off 1 base at V and 5 bases at J, with 9 bases between the two ends. The CDR3 is 13 residues long. Per the germline V gene, CDR1 is SQVTM and CDR2 is ANQGSEA. CDR3 sequence: CSVEVGADQPQHF. The CDR3 DNA sequence: TGCAGCGTTGAAGTTGGAGCAGATCAGCCCCAGCATTTT.

This chain connects TRBV7-9 to TRBJ1-6, with a tentative D call TRBD1 (5 bases). The CDR3 length is 15 residues. V gave up 5 bases and J gave up 0 bases, with 8 bases separating them. CDR1 and CDR2 from the germline V gene are SEHNR and FQNEAQ (reference sequence). The DNA of the CDR3 is TGTGCCAGCAGCCATGACAGCTCCTATAATTCACCCCTCCACTTT. Translating it yields CASSHDSSYNSPLHF.

This clonotype was seen only a few times. The chain is built from TRBV6-4 and TRBJ2-1, with D possibly being TRBD1 (5 bases). Trimming left V 5 bases short and J 10 bases short, with 15 bases between. This CDR3 is 13 amino acids long. Germline CDR1 reads MRHNA; CDR2 reads SNTAGT. The chain's CDR3 is CASSYAKTAEQFF. In DNA form, the CDR3 reads TGTGCCAGCAGTTACGCAAAGACAGCCGAGCAGTTCTTC.

This clonotype was counted a few times. This chain connects TRBV7-9 to TRBJ1-6, with D uncertain. The CDR3 runs 15 residues. Trimming cost V 1 base and J 10 bases, with 14 bases left between them. In germline, CDR1 is SEHNR, CDR2 FQNEAQ (reference sequence). The CDR3 nucleotides read TGTGCCAGCAGCTTAGTTGCGTCTCACGGATCACCCCTCCACTTT. Protein sequence: CASSLVASHGSPLHF.

The chain employs TRBV19 and TRBJ2-5; 7 nucleotides align to TRBD1. After removal of 5 bases from V and 4 bases from J, the junction contained 4 bases not matched to a gene. Germline CDR1 and CDR2: LNHDA and SQIVND (reference sequence). The CDR3 spans 13 residues. The DNA of the CDR3 is TGTGCCAGTAGTGCCCCAGGGGGAGAGACCCAGTACTTC. Translated, it gives CASSAPGGETQYF.

The rearrangement joins TRBV20-1 to TRBJ2-1; TRBD2 matches at 11 bases. V lost 0 bases and J lost 8; bases outside the gene matches: 9. Germline assignment: CDR1 DFQATT and CDR2 SNEGSKA (reference sequence). The length of the CDR3 is 16 residues. This CDR3 reads CSARDPNSGGAYEQFF. The CDR3 bases are TGCAGTGCTAGAGATCCCAATAGCGGGGGGGCTTATGAGCAGTTCTTC.

V is TRBV29-1 and J is TRBJ2-1, with D maybe TRBD1 (5 bases). The V gene lost 3 bases and the J gene lost 1 base, with 7 bases spanning the gap. The length of the CDR3 is 13 residues. Germline V gene lookup returns CDR1 SQVTM and CDR2 ANQGSEA. In DNA form, the CDR3 reads TGCAGCGTTGAGCAGGGATCCTACAATGAGCAGTTCTTC. It specifies CSVEQGSYNEQFF.

The rearrangement joins TRBV2 to TRBJ1-1; no clear D gene. Trimming took 2 bases from V and 5 from J, leaving 9 bases between them. This CDR3 comprises 13 residues. Looked up from germline, CDR1 is SNHLY and CDR2 is FYNNEI. The DNA for the CDR3 is TGTGCCAGCAGTGAACGTGTTACTACTGAAGCTTTCTTT. As protein: CASSERVTTEAFF.